The clone carrying this T cell receptor beta chain was recorded many times. The CDR3 is 14 amino acids. Germline V gene lookup returns CDR1 KGHSH and CDR2 LQKENI. With 3 bases removed from V and 1 base from J, the gap between germline ends came to 9 bases. These data are taken from a study of T cells in Graves' hyperthyroidism and ophthalmopathy. About the research overall: Peripheral blood was taken when the disease was first diagnosed, before any treatment began.

Amplification yielded TCR beta CDR3 regions, with RNA transcripts as the source. HTBI primers were employed in a first-round RT-PCR of the TCR CDR3. Via MiXCR, TCRdb re-called the multiplex PCR reads, giving one row per CDR3 protein. The sample comprises 100,000 to 130,000 distinct CDR3 sequences, approximately 15% of which are singletons, and about 44% rests with the top ten. A lack of ophthalmopathy progression within 18 months defined stable Graves' hyperthyroidism. Diagnosing involved the use of clinical symptoms, serum thyroxine and TRAb, thyroid ultrasound and orbital computed tomography. The rearrangement joins TRBV18 to TRBJ1-1; D might be TRBD1 (5 bases). The sequenced sample was blood. This clonotype originated in a woman aged 50 to 60 with Graves' hyperthyroidism. CDR3 coding DNA: TGTGCCAGCTCACCGGTTGGACAGAACACTGAAGCTTTCTTT. It codes for CASSPVGQNTEAFF. The full variable domain, with the rest looked up from reference TRBV18 and TRBJ1-1, is NAGVMQNPRHLVRRRGQEARLRCSPMKGHSHVYWYRQLPEEGLKFMVYLQKENIIDESGMPKERFSAEFPKEGPSILRIQQVVRGDSAAYFCASSPVGQNTEAFFGQGTRLTVV.